The source of this TCR beta chain is a study of cytomegalovirus exposure and HLA in healthy donors (dated by TCRdb to 2017 to 2019). For the wider study: An earlier analysis of roughly 610 of the donors reported 276 Gb of sequence data and around 120 million unique TCR beta sequences obtained from around 180 million T cells. The number of donors typed differed by locus, with roughly 620-630 for A, B, C, DRB1 and DQB1, around 500 for DQA1, 600 to 610 for DPA1, and roughly 450 for DPB1. To predict cytomegalovirus infection status, the study combined high-throughput TCR immunosequencing, statistical association of individual TCRs with disease status, and machine learning. Both class I and class II loci were covered by HLA typing, at four-digit resolution. To study patterns of TCR occurrence, a later analysis re-analyzed previously published TCR beta repertoires from 666 donors and added high-resolution HLA genotyping. Donor age, sex, ethnicity and CMV serostatus were collected together with the repertoire data. A later genetic analysis used genome-wide SNP genotypes for about 60% of the roughly 700 donors, treating that subset as a discovery cohort. The study used immunosequencing to profile the T cell repertoires of approximately 690 subjects and linked those repertoires to cytomegalovirus serostatus. Of the 398 genotyped donors, approximately 83% fell in the genetic ancestry cluster associated with self-reported Caucasian donors. A separate validation cohort of approximately 120 different subjects was used in addition to the roughly 700-subject first cohort. Among 398 genotyped donors of the cohort, an average of around 240,000 unique TCR beta nucleotide sequences were sequenced per donor, approximately 20% of them non-productive. Rather than using new phenotypic data, the later analysis identified candidate immune exposures from TCR beta sequences and from how often those sequences occurred across donors. An early release that covered approximately 600 HLA-typed donors contained about 300 gigabases of sequencing data and approximately 85 million unique TCR sequences. Roughly five DR-DQ haplotypes were treated as single units for association and clustering because of strong linkage in the cohort. Every repertoire in the discovery cohort had been generated on one and the same sequencing platform. The study was designed to test whether signatures of past pathogen exposure could be identified by cataloging public T cell receptors. To decide whether each TCR beta V gene segment behaved as functional or pseudogenic, an earlier analysis of over 500 of the donors relied on high-throughput TCR beta sequencing.

The library was produced with the immunoSEQ multiplex PCR assay. A mixture of 60 forward primers for TCR Vbeta segments and 13 reverse primers for TCR Jbeta segments was used in the multiplex PCR. A multiplex PCR assay on genomic DNA amplified the CDR3 region of rearranged TCR beta genes. The amplified TCR beta libraries were sequenced on the Illumina HiSeq System as 87-base-pair reads. Processing in the source paper ran as follows. A later analysis tallied roughly 80 million unique TCR beta chains across the 550 to 850 repertoires, and approximately 12 million of those chains were shared by two or more donors. Raw reads were error-corrected and collapsed into unique sequences with a nearest-neighbor algorithm that merged closely related sequences to remove PCR and sequencing errors. V, D and J gene segments were assigned by aligning CDR3 sequences to IMGT reference sequences. For a sequence to be retained, a match of at least six nucleotides to both a V gene segment and a J gene segment was required. A rearrangement was called productive if the CDR3 had no stop codons and remained in frame with V and J, and every other rearrangement was called non-productive. Following IMGT convention, CDR3 was defined as the stretch from the second conserved V-encoded cysteine to the conserved J-encoded phenylalanine. The earlier analysis of 550 to 650 of the donors excluded any sequence lacking an unambiguous match to a single V gene segment. In an earlier analysis of about 590 of the donors, a V segment was called functional when productive rearrangements were above 56.7%, and segregating when the standard deviation between donors exceeded 5%. To diagnose cytomegalovirus status from the catalog of TCR beta chain sequences, a statistical classification framework was built. In a later analysis, TCR nucleotide sequences were compared against IMGT/GENE-DB human TR gene sequences so that V and J genes could be assigned. Using the TCRdist pipeline, a later analysis assigned CDR3 sequences along with most-parsimonious VDJ recombination scenarios. In a later analysis, each TCR beta chain was defined by its CDR3 amino acid sequence together with its V-gene family, and reads lacking a unique V-gene family were excluded. As a way to deal with suspected cross-contamination and a sequencing artifact, a later analysis dropped roughly 620 nucleotide sequences that were highly shared and had low generation probability. For each public chain, a later analysis derived a clonal expansion index from normalized ranks of inferred template counts within each repertoire. In a later analysis, generation probabilities were computed with a VDJ recombination model fitted to out-of-frame rearrangements, and the resulting probabilities were checked against IGoR. In a later analysis, hypergeometric tests were used to score TCR-TCR, TCR-HLA and TCR-CMV co-occurrence, with a repertoire-size bias correction applied to TCR pairs. A later analysis estimated false discovery rates by permuting HLA or CMV assignments 20 times. In a later analysis, co-occurring TCRs were grouped with DBSCAN, and TCRdist sequence similarity was added when clustering was performed within HLA-allele-positive subsets. For co-occurrence clustering, repertoires with fewer than 30,000 or more than 120,000 public chains were excluded, along with four to six repertoires with anomalous nucleotide sharing. Held by TCRdb, this immuneACCESS table contains in-frame sequences only and omits some clones. Under half of the omission traces to an unresolved V gene where checked; the cause of the rest is unknown. D and trimming were read from the DNA, whereas the V and J calls and clone size are those reported in that table. The sample table lists roughly 57,000 clones, approximately 82% of them with a count of one. Clones ranked in the top ten supply about 3.1% of the sample.

The cohort comprised some 730 healthy bone marrow donors. All cohort members were sampled while nominally healthy, although unrecorded immune exposures were likely present. The donor was CMV seronegative and was included in the group of a few hundred seronegative cohort members. A peripheral blood sample was provided by each donor, and peripheral blood mononuclear cells were used for TCR beta sequencing. Genomic DNA was extracted from the blood cell samples with the Qiagen DNeasy Blood Extraction Kit. The paper's findings and limits, for the study overall: The 87-base-pair reads could not distinguish some IMGT-functional V segments, including TRBV6-2 and TRBV6-3, so those segments were excluded. According to a later analysis, TCR association rates differed among HLA loci, with DRB1 alleles showing the most associated TCRs and HLA-C alleles showing the fewest. A later analysis found that most CMV-associated TCR beta chains appeared HLA-restricted, with HLA associations seemingly driven largely by CMV exposure. The presence/absence analyses assumed that sequencing depth was roughly uniform across donors, and that assumption may not be true. The cohort was sequenced for TCR beta chains only, and without alpha or paired-chain data the features that could be detected were limited. In a later analysis, HLA-associated TCR beta chains were found to be more clonally expanded and to have lower generation probabilities than equally common non-associated chains. While some public TCRs were present in many individuals, most TCR sequences turned up only very rarely across donors. Three of the identified cytomegalovirus-associated TCR beta chains were confirmed in vitro to be specific for cytomegalovirus antigens. In a later genetic analysis, fewer N-insertions in productive TCRs were reported among donors in an Asian-associated ancestry cluster than the 666-donor mean. A group of highly shared sequence variants was considered likely to be a technical artifact of the sequencing pipeline. The authors suggested that the approach could potentially be extended to other disease states and immunological phenotypes. A further reported finding was that TCR beta sequences accurately predicted the HLA-A and HLA-B alleles for most subjects in the first cohort. HLA typing was unavailable for some donors at each locus, so association tests used only the typed subset. In both the original and validation cohorts, the classifier was reported to diagnose cytomegalovirus status with high specificity and sensitivity. About 17 rarely observed V segments, including chromosome 9 orphons, were excluded from the earlier analysis of approximately 500 of the donors because counts were too low. In a later analysis, about 16,000 TCR beta sequences were associated with specific HLA alleles at a false discovery rate of 0.05. V-gene and J-gene trimming of TCR beta chains was associated with a missense DCLRE1C variant in a later genetic analysis, and the association was replicated in an independent cohort. An earlier analysis of approximately 540 of the donors showed that most TCR beta V segments appeared in productive rearrangements either about 87% or about 30% of the time, which broadly matched IMGT annotations. For the cohort, immune exposure information was limited to CMV serostatus. When HLA alleles, especially DR and DQ, strongly co-occurred, attributing TCR associations to individual alleles was difficult. A later analysis reported that several top co-occurrence clusters appeared linked to parvovirus B19, influenza, CMV and Epstein-Barr virus. Linkage disequilibrium might explain the correlated functional status among segregating V segments, but an unknown experimental factor could not be ruled out. The study gave a list of over 150 TCR beta chains associated with cytomegalovirus.

Regarding this clone: Which antigen it targets is not known. Per-base qualities were not stored, and no clone one base away is much larger.

The CDR3, cysteine through phenylalanine, is 17 amino acids long. This entry keeps only the CDR3 DNA: 51 bases, framed from base 1. Ends trimmed: V by 1 base, J by 10 bases; bases unmatched to a gene: 12. From a lookup of the germline V gene (reference sequence), CDR1 and CDR2 are PRHDT and FYEKMQ. Sequencing was carried out using PBMCs. This receptor was obtained from a man between 45 and 60 years old in good health and CMV-seronegative. The V gene is TRBV13 and the J gene is TRBJ2-1, with 11 middle bases fitting TRBD2. The nucleotide sequence reads as follows: TGTGCCAGCAGCTTAGCCGGTAGCGGGGGGGCGGTTTTGGAGCAGTTCTTC. This gives the protein CASSLAGSGGAVLEQFF.